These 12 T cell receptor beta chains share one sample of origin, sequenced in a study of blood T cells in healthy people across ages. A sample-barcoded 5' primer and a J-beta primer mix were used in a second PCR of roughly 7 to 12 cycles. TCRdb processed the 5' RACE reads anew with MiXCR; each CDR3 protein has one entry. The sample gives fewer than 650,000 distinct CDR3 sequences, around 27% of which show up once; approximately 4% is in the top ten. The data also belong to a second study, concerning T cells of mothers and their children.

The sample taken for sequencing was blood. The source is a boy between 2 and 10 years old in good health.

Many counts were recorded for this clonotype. The CDR3 loop is CASSFGLAGYEQYF. CDR3 nucleotide sequence: TGCGCCAGCAGCTTCGGCCTAGCGGGGTACGAGCAGTACTTC. The rearrangement links TRBV5-1 to TRBJ2-7; TRBD2 matches 9 bases. V lost 2 bases to trimming and J lost 4 bases; unmatched junction nucleotides: 4. Germline V gives CDR1 SGHRS, CDR2 YFSETQ. The CDR3 runs to 14 residues.

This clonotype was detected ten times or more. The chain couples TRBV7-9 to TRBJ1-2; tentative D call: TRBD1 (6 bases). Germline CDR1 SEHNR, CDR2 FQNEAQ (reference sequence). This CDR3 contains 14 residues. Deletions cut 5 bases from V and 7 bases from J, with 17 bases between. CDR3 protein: CASSDLGGARGYTF. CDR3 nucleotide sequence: TGTGCCAGCAGCGACCTGGGGGGGGCTCGTGGCTACACCTTC.

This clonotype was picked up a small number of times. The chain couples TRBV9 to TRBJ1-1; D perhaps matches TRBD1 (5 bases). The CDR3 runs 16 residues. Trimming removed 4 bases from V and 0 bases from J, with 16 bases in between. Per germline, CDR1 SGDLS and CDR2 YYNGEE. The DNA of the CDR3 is TGTGCCAGCAGCCCGTCAGGGTTTAAAATGAACACTGAAGCTTTCTTT. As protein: CASSPSGFKMNTEAFF.

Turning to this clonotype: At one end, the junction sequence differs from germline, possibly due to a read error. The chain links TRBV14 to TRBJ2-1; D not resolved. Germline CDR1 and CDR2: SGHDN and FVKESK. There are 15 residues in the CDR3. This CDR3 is CANSSIAGSYNEQFF. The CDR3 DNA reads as TGTGCCAACAGCAGTATAGCAGGCTCCTACAATGAGCAGTTCTTC.

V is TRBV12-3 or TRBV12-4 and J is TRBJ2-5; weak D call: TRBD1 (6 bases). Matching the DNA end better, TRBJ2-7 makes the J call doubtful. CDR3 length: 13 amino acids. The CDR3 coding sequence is TGTGCCAGCAGACCAACAGGGACCCACGAGCAGTACTTC. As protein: CASRPTGTHEQYF.

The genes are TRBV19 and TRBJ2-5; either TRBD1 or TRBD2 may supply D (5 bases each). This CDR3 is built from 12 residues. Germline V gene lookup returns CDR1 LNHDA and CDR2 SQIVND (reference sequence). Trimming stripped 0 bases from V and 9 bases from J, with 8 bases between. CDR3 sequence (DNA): TGTGCCAGTAGTATAGAAGGGACGGCCCAGTACTTC. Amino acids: CASSIEGTAQYF.

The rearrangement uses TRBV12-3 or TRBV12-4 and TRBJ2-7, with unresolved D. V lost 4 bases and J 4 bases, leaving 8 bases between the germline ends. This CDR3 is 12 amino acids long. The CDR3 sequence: CASSSQAYEQYF. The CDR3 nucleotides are TGTGCCAGCAGTTCTCAGGCTTACGAGCAGTACTTC.

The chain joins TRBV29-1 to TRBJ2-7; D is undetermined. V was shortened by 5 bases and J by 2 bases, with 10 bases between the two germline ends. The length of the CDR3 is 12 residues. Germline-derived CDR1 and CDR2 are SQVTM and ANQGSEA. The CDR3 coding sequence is TGCAGCGTTAAGCAAGGAACCTACGAGCAGTACTTC. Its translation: CSVKQGTYEQYF.

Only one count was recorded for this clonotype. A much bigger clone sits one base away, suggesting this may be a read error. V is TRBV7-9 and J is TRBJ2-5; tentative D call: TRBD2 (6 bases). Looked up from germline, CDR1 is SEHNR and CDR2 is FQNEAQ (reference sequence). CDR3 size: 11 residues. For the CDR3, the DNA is TGTGCCAGCGGTGGGGGGACGACCCAGTCCTTC. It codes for CASGGGTTQSF.

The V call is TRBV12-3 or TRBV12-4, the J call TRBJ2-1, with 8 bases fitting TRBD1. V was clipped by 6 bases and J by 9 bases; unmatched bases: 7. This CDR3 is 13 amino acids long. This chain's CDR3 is CASRRGQGAEQFF. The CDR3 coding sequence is TGTGCCAGCAGACGCGGACAGGGCGCTGAGCAGTTCTTC.

Here the CDR3 reads CASSLFAIADSLEQYF. The CDR3 DNA reads as TGTGCCAGCAGCTTATTCGCAATAGCGGACTCCCTCGAGCAGTACTTC. V and J are TRBV7-6 and TRBJ2-7; D is possibly TRBD2 (6 bases). Trimming cost V 2 bases and J 6 bases, with 20 bases left between them. The CDR3 totals 16 residues. Germline V gene lookup returns CDR1 SGHVS and CDR2 FNYEAQ.

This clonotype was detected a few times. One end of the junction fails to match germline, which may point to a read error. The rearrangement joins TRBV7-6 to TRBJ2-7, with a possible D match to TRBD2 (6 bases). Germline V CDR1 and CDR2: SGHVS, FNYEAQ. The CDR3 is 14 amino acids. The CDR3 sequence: CASSLAGPASASHF. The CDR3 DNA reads TGTGCCAGCAGCTTAGCGGGGCCGGCTAGCGCTTCTCACTTC.